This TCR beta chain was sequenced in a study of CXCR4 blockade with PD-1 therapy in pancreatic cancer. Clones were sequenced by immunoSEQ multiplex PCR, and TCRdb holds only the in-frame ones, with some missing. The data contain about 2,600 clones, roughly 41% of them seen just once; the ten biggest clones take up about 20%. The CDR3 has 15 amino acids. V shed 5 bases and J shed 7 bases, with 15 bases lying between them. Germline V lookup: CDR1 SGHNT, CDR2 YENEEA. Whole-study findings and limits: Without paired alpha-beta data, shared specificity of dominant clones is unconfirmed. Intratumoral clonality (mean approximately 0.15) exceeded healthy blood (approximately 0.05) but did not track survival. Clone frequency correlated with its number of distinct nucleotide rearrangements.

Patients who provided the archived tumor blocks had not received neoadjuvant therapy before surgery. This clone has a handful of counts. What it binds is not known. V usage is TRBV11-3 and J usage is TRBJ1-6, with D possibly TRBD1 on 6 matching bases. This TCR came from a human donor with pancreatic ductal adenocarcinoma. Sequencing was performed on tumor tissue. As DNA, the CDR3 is TGTGCCAGCAGCCTACAAGGACAGCTCAATTCACCCCTCCACTTT. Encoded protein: CASSLQGQLNSPLHF.